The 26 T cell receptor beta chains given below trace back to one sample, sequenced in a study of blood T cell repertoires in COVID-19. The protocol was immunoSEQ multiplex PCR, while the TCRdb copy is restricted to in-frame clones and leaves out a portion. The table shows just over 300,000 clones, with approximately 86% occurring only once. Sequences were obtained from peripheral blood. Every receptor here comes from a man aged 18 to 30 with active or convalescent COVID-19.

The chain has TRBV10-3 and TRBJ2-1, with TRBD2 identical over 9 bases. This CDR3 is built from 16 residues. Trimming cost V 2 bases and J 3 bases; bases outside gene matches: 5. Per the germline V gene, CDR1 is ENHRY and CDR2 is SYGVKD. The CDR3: CAISEALAGSYNEQFF. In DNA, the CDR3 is TGTGCCATCAGTGAGGCTCTAGCGGGGAGCTACAATGAGCAGTTCTTC.

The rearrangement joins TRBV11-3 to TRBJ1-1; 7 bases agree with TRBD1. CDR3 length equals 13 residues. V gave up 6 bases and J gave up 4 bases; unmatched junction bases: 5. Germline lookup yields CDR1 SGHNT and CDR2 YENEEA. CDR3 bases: TGTGCCAGCAGTCGCGACAGGGTCACTGAAGCTTTCTTT. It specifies CASSRDRVTEAFF.

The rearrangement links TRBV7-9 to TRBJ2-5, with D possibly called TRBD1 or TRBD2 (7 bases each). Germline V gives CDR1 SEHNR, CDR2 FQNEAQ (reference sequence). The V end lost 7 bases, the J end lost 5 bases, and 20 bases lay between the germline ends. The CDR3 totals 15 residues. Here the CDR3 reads CASTEGRGRWETQYF. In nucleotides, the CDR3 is TGTGCCAGCACCGAAGGGAGGGGGCGATGGGAGACCCAGTACTTC.

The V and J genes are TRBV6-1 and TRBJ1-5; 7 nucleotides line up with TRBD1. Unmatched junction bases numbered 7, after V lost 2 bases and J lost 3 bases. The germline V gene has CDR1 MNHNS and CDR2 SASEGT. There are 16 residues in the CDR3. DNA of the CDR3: TGTGCCAGCAGTGAAAGGGTAGGGGGCCTCAATCAGCCCCAGCATTTT. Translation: CASSERVGGLNQPQHF.

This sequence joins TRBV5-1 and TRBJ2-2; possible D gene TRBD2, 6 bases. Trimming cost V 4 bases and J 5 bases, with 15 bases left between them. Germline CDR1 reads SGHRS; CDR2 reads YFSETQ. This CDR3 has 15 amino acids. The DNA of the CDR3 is TGCGCCAGCAGCCCCAGCGGCGGGACTACCGGGGAGCTGTTTTTT. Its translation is CASSPSGGTTGELFF.

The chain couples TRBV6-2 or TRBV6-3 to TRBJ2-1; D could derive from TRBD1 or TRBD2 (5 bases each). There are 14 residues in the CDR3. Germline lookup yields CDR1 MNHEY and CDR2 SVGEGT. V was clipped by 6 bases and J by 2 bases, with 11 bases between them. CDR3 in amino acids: CASSPGPAYNEQFF. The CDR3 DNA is TGTGCCAGCAGCCCGGGGCCAGCCTACAATGAGCAGTTCTTC.

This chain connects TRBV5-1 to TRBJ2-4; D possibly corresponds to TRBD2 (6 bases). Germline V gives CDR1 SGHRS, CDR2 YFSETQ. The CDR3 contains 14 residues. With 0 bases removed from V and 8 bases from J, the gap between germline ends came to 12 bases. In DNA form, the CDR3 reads TGCGCCAGCAGCTTGGAGACTAGTAGGGACATTCAGTACTTC. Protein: CASSLETSRDIQYF.

CDR3 loop: CAILAASTDTQYF. CDR3 nucleotide sequence: TGTGCCATTTTAGCGGCGAGCACAGATACGCAGTATTTT. The chain links TRBV10-3 to TRBJ2-3; a possible D gene is TRBD2 (6 bases). Trimming removed 9 bases at V and 0 bases at J, with 10 bases between. Germline V CDR1 and CDR2: ENHRY, SYGVKD. The CDR3 length is 13 residues.

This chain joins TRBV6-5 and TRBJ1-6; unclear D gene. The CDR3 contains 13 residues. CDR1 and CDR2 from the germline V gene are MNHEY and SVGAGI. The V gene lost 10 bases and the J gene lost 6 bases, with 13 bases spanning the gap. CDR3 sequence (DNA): TGTGCCACCGTGGGCCTTAGTAATTCACCCCTCCACTTT. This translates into CATVGLSNSPLHF.

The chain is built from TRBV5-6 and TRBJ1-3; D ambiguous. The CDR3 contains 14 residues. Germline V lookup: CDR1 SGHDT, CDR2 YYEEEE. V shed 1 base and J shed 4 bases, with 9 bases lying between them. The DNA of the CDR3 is TGTGCCAGCAGCTTGCCAGCGGTCGGAAACACCATATATTTT. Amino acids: CASSLPAVGNTIYF.

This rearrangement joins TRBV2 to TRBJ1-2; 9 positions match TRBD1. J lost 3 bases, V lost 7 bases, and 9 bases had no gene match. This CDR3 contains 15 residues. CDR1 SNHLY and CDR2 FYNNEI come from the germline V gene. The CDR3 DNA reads TGTGCCAGCATTCGGACAGGGGAAAGTCACTATGGCTACACCTTC. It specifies CASIRTGESHYGYTF. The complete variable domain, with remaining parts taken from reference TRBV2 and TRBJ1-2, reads EPEVTQTPSHQVTQMGQEVILRCVPISNHLYFYWYRQILGQKVEFLVSFYNNEISEKSEIFDDQFSVERPDGSNFTLKIRSTKLEDSAMYFCASIRTGESHYGYTFGSGTRLTVV.

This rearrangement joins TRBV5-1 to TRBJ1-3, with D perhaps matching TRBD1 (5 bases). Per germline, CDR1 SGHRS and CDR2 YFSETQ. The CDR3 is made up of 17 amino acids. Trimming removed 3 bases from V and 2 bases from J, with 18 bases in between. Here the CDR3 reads CASSSAPRGITGNTIYF. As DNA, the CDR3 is TGCGCCAGCAGCTCGGCCCCCCGGGGGATAACTGGAAACACCATATATTTT.

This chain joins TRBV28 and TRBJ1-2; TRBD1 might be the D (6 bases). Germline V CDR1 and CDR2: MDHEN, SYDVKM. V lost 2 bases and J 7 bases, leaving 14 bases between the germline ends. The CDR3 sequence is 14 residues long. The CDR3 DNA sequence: TGTGCCAGCAGTTTACTCGGCACAGGGCGTGGCTACACCTTC. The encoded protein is CASSLLGTGRGYTF.

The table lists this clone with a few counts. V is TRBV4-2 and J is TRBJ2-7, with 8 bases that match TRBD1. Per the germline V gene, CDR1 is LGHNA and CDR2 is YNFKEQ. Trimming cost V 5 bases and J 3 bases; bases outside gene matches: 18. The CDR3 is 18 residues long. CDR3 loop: CASSGQGAPLRTNYEQYF. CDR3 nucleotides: TGTGCCAGCAGCGGGCAGGGGGCCCCGTTGCGAACCAACTACGAGCAGTACTTC.

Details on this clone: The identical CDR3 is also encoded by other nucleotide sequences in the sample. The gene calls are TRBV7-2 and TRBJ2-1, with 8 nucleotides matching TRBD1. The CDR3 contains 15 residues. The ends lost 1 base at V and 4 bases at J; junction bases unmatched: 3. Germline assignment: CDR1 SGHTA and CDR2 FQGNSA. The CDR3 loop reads CASSLDRGSYNEQFF. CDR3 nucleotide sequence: TGTGCCAGCAGCTTAGACAGGGGGTCATACAATGAGCAGTTCTTC.

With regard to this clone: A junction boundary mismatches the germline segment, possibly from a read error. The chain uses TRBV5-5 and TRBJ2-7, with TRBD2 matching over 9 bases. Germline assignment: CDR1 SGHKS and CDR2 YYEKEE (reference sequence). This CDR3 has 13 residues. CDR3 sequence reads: CASSLGLADDEHF. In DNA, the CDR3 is TGTGCCAGCAGCTTGGGACTAGCGGATGATGAGCACTTC.

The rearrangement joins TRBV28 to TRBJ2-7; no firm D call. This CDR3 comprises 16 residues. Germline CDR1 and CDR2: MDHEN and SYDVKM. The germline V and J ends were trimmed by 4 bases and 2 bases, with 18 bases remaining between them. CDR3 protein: CASSSLGGGRPYEQYF. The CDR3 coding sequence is TGTGCCAGCAGTTCGCTAGGCGGCGGAAGGCCCTACGAGCAGTACTTC. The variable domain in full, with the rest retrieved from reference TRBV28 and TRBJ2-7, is DVKVTQSSRYLVKRTGEKVFLECVQDMDHENMFWYRQDPGLGLRLIYFSYDVKMKEKGDIPEGYSVSREKKERFSLILESASTNQTSMYLCASSSLGGGRPYEQYFGPGTRLTVT.

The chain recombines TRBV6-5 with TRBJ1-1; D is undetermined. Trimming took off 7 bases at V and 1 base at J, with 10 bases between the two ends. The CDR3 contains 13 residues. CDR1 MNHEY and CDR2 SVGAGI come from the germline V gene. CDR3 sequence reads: CASTPFKNTEAFF. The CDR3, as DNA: TGTGCCAGCACCCCCTTTAAGAACACTGAAGCTTTCTTT.

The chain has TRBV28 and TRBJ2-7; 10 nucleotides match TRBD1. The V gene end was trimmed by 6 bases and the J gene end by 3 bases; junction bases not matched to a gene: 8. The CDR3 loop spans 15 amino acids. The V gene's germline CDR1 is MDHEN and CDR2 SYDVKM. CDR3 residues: CASRAHGTGDYEQYF. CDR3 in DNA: TGTGCCAGCAGGGCCCACGGGACAGGGGACTACGAGCAGTACTTC.

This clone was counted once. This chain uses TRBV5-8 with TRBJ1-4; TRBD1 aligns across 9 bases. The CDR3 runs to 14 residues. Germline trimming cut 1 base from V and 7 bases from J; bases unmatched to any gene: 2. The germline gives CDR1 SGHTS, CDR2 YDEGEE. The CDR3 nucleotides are TGTGCCAGCAGCTTGTACAGGGGGCCTGAAAAACTGTTTTTT. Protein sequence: CASSLYRGPEKLFF.

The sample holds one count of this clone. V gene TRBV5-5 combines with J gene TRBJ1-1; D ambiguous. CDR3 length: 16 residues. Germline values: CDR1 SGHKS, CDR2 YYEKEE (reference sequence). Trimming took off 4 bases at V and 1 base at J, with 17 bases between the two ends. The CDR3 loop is CASSTRPVSANTEAFF. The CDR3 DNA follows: TGTGCCAGCAGCACCAGGCCCGTTTCGGCGAACACTGAAGCTTTCTTT.

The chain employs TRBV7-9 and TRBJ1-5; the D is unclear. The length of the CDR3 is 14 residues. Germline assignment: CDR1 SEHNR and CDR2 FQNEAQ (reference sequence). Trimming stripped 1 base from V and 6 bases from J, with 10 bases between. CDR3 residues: CASSLDRLGQPQHF. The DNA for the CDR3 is TGTGCCAGCAGCTTAGATCGTCTCGGTCAGCCCCAGCATTTT.

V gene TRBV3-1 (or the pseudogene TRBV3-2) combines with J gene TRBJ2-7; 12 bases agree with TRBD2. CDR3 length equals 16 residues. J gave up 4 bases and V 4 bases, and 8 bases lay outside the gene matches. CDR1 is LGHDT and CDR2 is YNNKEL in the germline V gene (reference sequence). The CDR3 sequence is CASSLTRTSGIYEQYF. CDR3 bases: TGTGCCAGCAGCCTGACCAGGACTAGCGGGATTTACGAGCAGTACTTC.

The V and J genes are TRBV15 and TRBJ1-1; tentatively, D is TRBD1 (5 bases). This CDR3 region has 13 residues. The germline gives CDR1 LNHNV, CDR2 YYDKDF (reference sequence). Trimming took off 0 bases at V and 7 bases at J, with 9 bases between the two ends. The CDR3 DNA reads TGTGCCACCAGCAGAGATTTCAGGGATGAAGCTTTCTTT. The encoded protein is CATSRDFRDEAFF.

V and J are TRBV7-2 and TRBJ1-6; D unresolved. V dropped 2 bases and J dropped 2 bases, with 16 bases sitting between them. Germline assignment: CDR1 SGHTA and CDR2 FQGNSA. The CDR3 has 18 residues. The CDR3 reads CASSLFPRGAAYNSPLHF. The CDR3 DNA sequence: TGTGCCAGCAGCTTATTTCCCCGGGGAGCCGCCTATAATTCACCCCTCCACTTT.

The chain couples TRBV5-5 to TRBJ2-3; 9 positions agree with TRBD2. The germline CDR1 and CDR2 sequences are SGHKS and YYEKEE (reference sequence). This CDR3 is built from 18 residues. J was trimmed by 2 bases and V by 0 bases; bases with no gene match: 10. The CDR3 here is CASSLDLAGTMITDTQYF. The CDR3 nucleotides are TGTGCCAGCAGCTTGGATCTAGCGGGGACAATGATCACAGATACGCAGTATTTT.